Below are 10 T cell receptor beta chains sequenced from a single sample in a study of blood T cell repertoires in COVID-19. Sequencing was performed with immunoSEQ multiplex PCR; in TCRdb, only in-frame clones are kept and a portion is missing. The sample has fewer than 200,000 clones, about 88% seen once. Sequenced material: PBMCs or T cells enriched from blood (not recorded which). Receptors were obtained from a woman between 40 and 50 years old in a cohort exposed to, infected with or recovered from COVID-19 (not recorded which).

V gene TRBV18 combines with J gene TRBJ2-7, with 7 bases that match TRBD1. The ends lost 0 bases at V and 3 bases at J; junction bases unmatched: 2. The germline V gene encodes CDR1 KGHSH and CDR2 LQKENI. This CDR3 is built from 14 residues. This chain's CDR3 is CASSPPGQSYEQYF. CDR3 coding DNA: TGTGCCAGCTCACCACCGGGACAGAGCTACGAGCAGTACTTC.

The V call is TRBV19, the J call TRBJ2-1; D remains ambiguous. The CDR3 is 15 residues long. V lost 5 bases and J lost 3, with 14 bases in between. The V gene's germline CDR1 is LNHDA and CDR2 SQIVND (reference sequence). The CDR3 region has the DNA TGTGCCAGTAGTGCCTCGGTCGGTAACTACAATGAGCAGTTCTTC. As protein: CASSASVGNYNEQFF.

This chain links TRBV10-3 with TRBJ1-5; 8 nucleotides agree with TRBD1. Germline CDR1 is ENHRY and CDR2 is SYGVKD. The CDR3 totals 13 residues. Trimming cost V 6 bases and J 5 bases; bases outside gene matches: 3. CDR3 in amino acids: CAIRGQGHQPQHF. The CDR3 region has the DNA TGTGCCATCAGAGGACAGGGCCATCAGCCCCAGCATTTT.

The chain's CDR3 is CASSYSVWGDPVGYTF. The CDR3 DNA is TGTGCCAGCAGTTACTCAGTATGGGGGGATCCGGTTGGCTACACCTTC. This sequence joins TRBV6-2 or TRBV6-3 and TRBJ1-2, with a tentative D call TRBD1 (5 bases). This CDR3 has 16 amino acids. Trimming took off 0 bases at V and 7 bases at J, with 18 bases between the two ends. Germline lookup yields CDR1 MNHEY and CDR2 SVGEGT.

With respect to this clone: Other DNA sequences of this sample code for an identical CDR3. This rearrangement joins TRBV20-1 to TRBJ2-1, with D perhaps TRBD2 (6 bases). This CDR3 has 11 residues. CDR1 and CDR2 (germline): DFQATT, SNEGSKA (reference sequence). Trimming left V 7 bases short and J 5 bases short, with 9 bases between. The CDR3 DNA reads TGCAGTGGGAGGGAGGACAATGAGCAGTTCTTC. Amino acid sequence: CSGREDNEQFF.

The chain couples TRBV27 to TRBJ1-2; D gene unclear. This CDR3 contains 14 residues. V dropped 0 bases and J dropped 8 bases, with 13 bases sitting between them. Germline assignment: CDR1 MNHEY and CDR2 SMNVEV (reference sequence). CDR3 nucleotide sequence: TGTGCCAGCAGTTTATCCGGGTTGGGTTGGGGCTACACCTTC. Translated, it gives CASSLSGLGWGYTF.

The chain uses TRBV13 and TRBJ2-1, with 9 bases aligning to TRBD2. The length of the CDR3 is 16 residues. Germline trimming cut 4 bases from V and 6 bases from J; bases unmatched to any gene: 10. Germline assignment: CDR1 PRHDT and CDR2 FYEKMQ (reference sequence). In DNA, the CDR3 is TGTGCCAGCAGCTCAACCGGGACTAGCTGGGGCAATGAGCAGTTCTTC. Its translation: CASSSTGTSWGNEQFF.

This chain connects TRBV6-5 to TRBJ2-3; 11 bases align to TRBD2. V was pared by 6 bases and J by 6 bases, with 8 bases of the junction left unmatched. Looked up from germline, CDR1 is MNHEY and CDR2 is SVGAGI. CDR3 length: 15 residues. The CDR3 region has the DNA TGTGCCAGCAGACGGACAACTAGCGGGAGTGATACGCAGTATTTT. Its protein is CASRRTTSGSDTQYF.

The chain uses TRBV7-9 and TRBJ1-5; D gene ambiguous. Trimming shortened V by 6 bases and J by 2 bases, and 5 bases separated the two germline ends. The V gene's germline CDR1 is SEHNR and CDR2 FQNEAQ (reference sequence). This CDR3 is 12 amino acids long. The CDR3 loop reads CASRQGNQPQHF. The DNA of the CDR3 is TGTGCCAGCAGGCAGGGCAATCAGCCCCAGCATTTT. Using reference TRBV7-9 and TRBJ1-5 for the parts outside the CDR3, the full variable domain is DTGVSQNPRHKITKRGQNVTFRCDPISEHNRLYWYRQTLGQGPEFLTYFQNEAQLEKSRLLSDRFSAERPKGSFSTLEIQRTEQGDSAMYLCASRQGNQPQHFGDGTRLSIL.

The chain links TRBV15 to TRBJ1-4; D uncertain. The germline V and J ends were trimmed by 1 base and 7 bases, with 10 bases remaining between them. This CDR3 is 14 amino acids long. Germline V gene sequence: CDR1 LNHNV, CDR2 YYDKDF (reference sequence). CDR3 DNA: TGTGCCACCAGCAGAGTTCTGCAGTCTGAAAAACTGTTTTTT. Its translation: CATSRVLQSEKLFF.